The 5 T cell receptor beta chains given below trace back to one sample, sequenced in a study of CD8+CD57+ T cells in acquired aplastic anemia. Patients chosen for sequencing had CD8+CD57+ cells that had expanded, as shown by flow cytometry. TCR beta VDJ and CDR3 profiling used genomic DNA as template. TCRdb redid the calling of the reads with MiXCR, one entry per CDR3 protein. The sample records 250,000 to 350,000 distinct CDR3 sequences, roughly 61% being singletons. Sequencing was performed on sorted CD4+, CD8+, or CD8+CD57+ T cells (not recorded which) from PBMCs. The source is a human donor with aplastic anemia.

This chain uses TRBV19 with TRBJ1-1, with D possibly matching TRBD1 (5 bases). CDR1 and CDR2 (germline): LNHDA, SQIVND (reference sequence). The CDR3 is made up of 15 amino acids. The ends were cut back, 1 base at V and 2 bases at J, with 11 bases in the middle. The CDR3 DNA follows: TGTGCCAGTAGTATAGTAAGAGGGGTCAACACTGAAGCTTTCTTT. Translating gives CASSIVRGVNTEAFF.

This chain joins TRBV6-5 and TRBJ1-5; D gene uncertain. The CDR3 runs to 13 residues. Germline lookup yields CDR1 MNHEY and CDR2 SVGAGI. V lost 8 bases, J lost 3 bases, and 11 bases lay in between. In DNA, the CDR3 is TGTGCCAGCGCCACCAGTTTCAATCAGCCCCAGCATTTT. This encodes CASATSFNQPQHF.

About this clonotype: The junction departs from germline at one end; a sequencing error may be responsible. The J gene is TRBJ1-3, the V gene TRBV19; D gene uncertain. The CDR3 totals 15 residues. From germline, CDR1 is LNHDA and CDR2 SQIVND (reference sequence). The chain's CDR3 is CASSIVATSGNTIYF. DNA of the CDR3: TGTGCCAGTAGTATAGTGGCCACCTCTGGAAACACCATATACTTT.

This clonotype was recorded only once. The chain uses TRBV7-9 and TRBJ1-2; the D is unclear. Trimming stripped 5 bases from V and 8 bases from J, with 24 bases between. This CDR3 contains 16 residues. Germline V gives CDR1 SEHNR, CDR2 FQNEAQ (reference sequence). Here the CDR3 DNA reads TGTGCCAGCAGCGGGCCTGGCGGGCGAAGATCACGGGGCTACACCTTC. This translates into CASSGPGGRRSRGYTF.

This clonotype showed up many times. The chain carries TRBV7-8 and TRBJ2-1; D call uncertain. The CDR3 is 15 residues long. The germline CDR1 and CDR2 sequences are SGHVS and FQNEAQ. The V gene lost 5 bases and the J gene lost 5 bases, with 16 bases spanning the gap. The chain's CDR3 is CASSPVPPSHNEQFF. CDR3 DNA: TGTGCCAGCAGCCCAGTCCCCCCGTCACACAATGAGCAGTTCTTC.